What follows are 7 T cell receptor beta chains derived from one specimen sequenced in a study of CD8 T cells in ankylosing spondylitis. Study-wide results and limits: Blood from ankylosing spondylitis patients appeared to carry a characteristic roughly 8-variant TCR beta motif.

The antigens of these receptors remain unknown. TCRdb ran MiXCR on the 5' RACE reads and lists one entry per CDR3 protein. Here the sample spans roughly 490,000 distinct CDR3 sequences, over 4% being singletons. Sequenced input: blood, either unsorted or a sorted T cell fraction (not recorded which). These receptors came from a male donor with ankylosing spondylitis.

This rearrangement joins TRBV7-2 to TRBJ2-7; D is undetermined. Per the germline V gene, CDR1 is SGHTA and CDR2 is FQGNSA. This CDR3 spans 16 amino acids. The V end was cut by 4 bases, the J end by 0 bases, with 16 bases between. CDR3 DNA sequence: TGTGCCAGCAGCTCCACCCAGAGACCCACCTCCTACGAGCAGTACTTC. Translation: CASSSTQRPTSYEQYF.

This clonotype was seen many times. The CDR3 protein is CASSHEGSWSLRANEQFF. As DNA, the CDR3 is TGTGCCAGCAGCCACGAGGGGTCGTGGAGTCTAAGGGCCAATGAGCAGTTCTTC. This sequence joins TRBV3-1 and TRBJ2-1; the D call may be TRBD1 or TRBD2 (5 bases each). The CDR3 spans 18 residues. Germline CDR1 and CDR2: LGHDT and YNNKEL (reference sequence). Trimming removed 3 bases from V and 6 bases from J, with 24 bases in between.

In its sample, this clonotype was seen a few times. The V and J genes are TRBV4-1 and TRBJ2-3, with D tentatively TRBD2 (6 bases). CDR1 MGHRA and CDR2 YSYEKL come from the germline V gene. V dropped 4 bases and J dropped 0 bases, with 14 bases sitting between them. This CDR3 has 16 amino acids. CDR3 residues: CASSLPLATSTDTQYF. CDR3 DNA sequence: TGCGCCAGCAGCCTCCCGCTAGCGACCAGCACAGATACGCAGTATTTT.

A few counts support this clonotype. The rearrangement joins TRBV5-1 to TRBJ1-1; maybe TRBD1 (6 bases). CDR3 length: 12 amino acids. The V gene lost 7 bases and the J gene lost 2 bases, with 9 bases spanning the gap. Germline V gene lookup returns CDR1 SGHRS and CDR2 YFSETQ. This chain's CDR3 is CASQGQNTEAFF. In nucleotides, the CDR3 is TGCGCCAGCCAGGGACAAAACACTGAAGCTTTCTTT.

In this sample, this clonotype turned up a few times. The chain combines TRBV7-2 with TRBJ1-4; D is undetermined. Trimming shortened V by 2 bases and J by 7 bases, and 5 bases separated the two germline ends. This CDR3 region has 12 residues. The germline CDR1 and CDR2 sequences are SGHTA and FQGNSA. CDR3 loop: CASSLYPEKLFF. The DNA of the CDR3 is TGTGCCAGCAGCTTATATCCTGAAAAACTGTTTTTT. Together with reference TRBV7-2 and TRBJ1-4, the CDR3 gives the full variable domain: GAGVSQSPSNKVTEKGKDVELRCDPISGHTALYWYRQSLGQGLEFLIYFQGNSAPDKSGLPSDRFSAERTGGSVSTLTIQRTQQEDSAVYLCASSLYPEKLFFGSGTQLSVL.

This clonotype has ten or more counts. The gene calls are TRBV4-3 and TRBJ2-7; D remains ambiguous. CDR3 length: 13 amino acids. V lost 3 bases, J lost 1 base, and 7 bases lay in between. Germline CDR1 LGHNA, CDR2 YSLEER. The CDR3 region is CASSHDLSYEQYF. In DNA, the CDR3 is TGCGCCAGCAGCCACGACCTGTCCTACGAGCAGTACTTC.

This clonotype appeared a few times. The chain employs TRBV20-1 and TRBJ2-7; D remains ambiguous. The CDR3 extends over 16 amino acids. The germline gives CDR1 DFQATT, CDR2 SNEGSKA (reference sequence). The germline V and J ends were trimmed by 0 bases and 3 bases, with 18 bases remaining between them. The DNA of the CDR3 is TGCAGTGCTAGAGACCCCTTTTCGGAAGTCGGCTACGAGCAGTACTTC. It translates to CSARDPFSEVGYEQYF.